This TCR beta chain is from a study of cytomegalovirus exposure and HLA in healthy donors. The CDR3 loop spans 13 amino acids. Germline V gives CDR1 MNHEY, CDR2 SVGAGI. J was trimmed by 5 bases and V by 8 bases; bases with no gene match: 7. Whole-study findings and limits: It was reported that TCR beta sequences correctly inferred the HLA-A and HLA-B alleles for most subjects.

Turning to this clone: Its antigen is unknown.

Researchers ran the PCR with 60 Vbeta and 13 Jbeta primers. This table comes from immunoSEQ multiplex PCR, and its TCRdb copy is limited to in-frame clones, with some not included. The table for this sample gives roughly 50,000 clones. The V and J genes are TRBV6-5 and TRBJ1-2; 8 positions agree with TRBD1. Sequenced material: PBMCs. The TCR originated in a male donor in good health and CMV-seropositive. For the CDR3, the DNA is TGTGCCAGCCTCGCAGGGGGCAATTATGGCTACACCTTC. This translates into CASLAGGNYGYTF.